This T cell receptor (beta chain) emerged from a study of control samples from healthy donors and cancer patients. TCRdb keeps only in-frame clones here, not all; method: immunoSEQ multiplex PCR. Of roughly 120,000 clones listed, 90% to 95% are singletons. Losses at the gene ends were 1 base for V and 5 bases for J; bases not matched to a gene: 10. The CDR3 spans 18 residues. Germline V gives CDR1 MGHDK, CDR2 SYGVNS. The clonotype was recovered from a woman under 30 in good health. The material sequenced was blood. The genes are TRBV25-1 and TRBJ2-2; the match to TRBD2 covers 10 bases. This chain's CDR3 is CASSEFRVAGGTTGELFF. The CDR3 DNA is TGTGCCAGCAGTGAATTTAGGGTAGCGGGGGGTACTACCGGGGAGCTGTTTTTT.